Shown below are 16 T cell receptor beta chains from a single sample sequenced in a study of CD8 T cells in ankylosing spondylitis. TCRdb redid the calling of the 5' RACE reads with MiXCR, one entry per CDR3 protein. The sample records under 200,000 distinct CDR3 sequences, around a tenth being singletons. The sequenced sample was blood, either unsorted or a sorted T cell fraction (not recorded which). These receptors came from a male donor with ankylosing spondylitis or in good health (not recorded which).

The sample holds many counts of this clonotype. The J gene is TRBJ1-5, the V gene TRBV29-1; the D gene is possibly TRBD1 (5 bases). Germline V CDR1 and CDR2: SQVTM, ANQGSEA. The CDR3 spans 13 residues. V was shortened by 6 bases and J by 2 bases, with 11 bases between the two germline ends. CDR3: CSVGDGGNQPQHF. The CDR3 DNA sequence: TGCAGCGTGGGGGATGGGGGCAATCAGCCCCAGCATTTT. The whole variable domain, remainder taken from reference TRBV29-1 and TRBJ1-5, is SAVISQKPSRDICQRGTSLTIQCQVDSQVTMMFWYRQQPGQSLTLIATANQGSEATYESGFVIDKFPISRPNLTFSTLTVSNMSPEDSSIYLCSVGDGGNQPQHFGDGTRLSIL.

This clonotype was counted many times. CDR3: CASSLQGGEQYF. The DNA for the CDR3 is TGCGCCAGCAGCCTACAGGGCGGGGAGCAGTACTTC. This chain joins TRBV4-1 and TRBJ2-7; a weak D match, TRBD1 (6 bases). This CDR3 comprises 12 residues. With 4 bases removed from V and 7 bases from J, the gap between germline ends came to 11 bases. Germline CDR1 MGHRA, CDR2 YSYEKL.

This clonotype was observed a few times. The CDR3 nucleotides are TGTGCCAGCAGTGAAGTCGGGGGACAGTTAGGGGTCTACGAGCAGTACTTC. Translated: CASSEVGGQLGVYEQYF. This chain uses TRBV6-1 with TRBJ2-7; D is perhaps TRBD1 (7 bases). CDR1 MNHNS and CDR2 SASEGT come from the germline V gene. Trimming cost V 1 base and J 3 bases, with 19 bases left between them. This CDR3 spans 17 amino acids.

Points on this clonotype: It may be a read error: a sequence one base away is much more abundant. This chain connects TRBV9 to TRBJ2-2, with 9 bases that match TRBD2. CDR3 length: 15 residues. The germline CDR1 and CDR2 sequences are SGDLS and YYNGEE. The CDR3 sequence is CANSVSGGDTGELFF. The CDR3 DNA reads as TGTGCCAACAGCGTTAGCGGGGGAGACACCGGGGAGCTGTTTTTT.

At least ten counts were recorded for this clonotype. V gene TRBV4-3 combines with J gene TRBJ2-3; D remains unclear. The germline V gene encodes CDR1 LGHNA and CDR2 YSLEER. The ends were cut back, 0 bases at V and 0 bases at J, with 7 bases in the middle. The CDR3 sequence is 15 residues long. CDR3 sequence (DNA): TGCGCCAGCAGCCAAGAAGGCAGAAGCACAGATACGCAGTATTTT. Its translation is CASSQEGRSTDTQYF.

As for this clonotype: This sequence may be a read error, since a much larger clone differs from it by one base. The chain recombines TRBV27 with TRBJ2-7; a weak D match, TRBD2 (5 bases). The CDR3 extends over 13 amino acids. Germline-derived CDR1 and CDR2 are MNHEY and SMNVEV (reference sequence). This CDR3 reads CASGLSDYYEQYF. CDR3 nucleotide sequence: TGTGCCAGCGGTTTATCCGACTATTACGAGCAGTACTTC.

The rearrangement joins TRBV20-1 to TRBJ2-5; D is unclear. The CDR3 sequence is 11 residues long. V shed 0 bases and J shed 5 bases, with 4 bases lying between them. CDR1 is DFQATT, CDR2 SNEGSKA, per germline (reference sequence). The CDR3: CSARDVETQYF. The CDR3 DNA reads TGCAGTGCTAGAGACGTCGAGACCCAGTACTTC.

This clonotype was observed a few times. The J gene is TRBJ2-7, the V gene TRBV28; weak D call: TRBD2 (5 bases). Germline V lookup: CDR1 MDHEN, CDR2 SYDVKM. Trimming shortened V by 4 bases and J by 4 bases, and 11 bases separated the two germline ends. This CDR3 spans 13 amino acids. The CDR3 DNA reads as TGTGCCAGCAGTTGGCGGGTGGCATACGAGCAGTACTTC. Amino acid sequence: CASSWRVAYEQYF.

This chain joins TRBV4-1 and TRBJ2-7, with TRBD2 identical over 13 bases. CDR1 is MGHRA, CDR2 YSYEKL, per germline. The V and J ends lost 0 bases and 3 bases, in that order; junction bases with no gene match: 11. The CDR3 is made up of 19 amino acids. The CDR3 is CASSQDGTSGIPADYEQYF. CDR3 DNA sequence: TGCGCCAGCAGCCAAGATGGGACTAGCGGGATCCCTGCCGACTACGAGCAGTACTTC.

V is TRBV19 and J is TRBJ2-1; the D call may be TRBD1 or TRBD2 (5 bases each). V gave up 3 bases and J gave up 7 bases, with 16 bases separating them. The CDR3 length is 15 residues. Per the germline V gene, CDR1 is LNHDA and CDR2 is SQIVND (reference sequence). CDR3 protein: CASSMGRSGGNEQFF. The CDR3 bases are TGTGCCAGTAGTATGGGGCGATCTGGGGGAAATGAGCAGTTCTTC.

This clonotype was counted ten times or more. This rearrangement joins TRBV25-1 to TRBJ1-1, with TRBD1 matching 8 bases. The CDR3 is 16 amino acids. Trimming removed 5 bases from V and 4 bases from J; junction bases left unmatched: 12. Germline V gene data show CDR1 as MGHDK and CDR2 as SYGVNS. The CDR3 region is CASSLVRGPRGTEAFF. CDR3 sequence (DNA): TGTGCCAGCAGTTTGGTCAGGGGGCCCCGGGGCACTGAAGCTTTCTTT.

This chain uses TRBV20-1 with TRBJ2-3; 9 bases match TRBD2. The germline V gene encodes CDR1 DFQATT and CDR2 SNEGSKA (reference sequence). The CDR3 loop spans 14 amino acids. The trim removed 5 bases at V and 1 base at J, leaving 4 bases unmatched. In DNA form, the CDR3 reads TGCAGTGCTTATAGCGGGAGCGGCACAGATACGCAGTATTTT. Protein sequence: CSAYSGSGTDTQYF.

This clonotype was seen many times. CDR3 sequence (DNA): TGTGCCAGCAGTTTATCGAACAGAAACTATGGCTACACCTTC. Translated: CASSLSNRNYGYTF. The rearrangement uses TRBV27 and TRBJ1-2; D is undetermined. The V and J ends lost 0 bases and 2 bases respectively, with 7 bases between them. Germline V gives CDR1 MNHEY, CDR2 SMNVEV (reference sequence). The CDR3 runs 14 residues.

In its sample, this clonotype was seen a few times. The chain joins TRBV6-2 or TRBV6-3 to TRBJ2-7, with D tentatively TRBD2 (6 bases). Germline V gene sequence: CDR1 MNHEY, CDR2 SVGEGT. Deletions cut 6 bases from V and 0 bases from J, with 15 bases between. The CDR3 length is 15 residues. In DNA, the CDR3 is TGTGCCAGCAGGAAGGGCGGGACCCTCTCCTACGAGCAGTACTTC. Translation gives CASRKGGTLSYEQYF.

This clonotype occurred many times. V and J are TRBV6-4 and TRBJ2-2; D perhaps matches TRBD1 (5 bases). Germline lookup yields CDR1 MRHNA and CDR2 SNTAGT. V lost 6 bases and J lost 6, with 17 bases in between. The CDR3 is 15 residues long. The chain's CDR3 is CASSRAAGSAGELFF. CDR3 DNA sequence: TGTGCCAGCAGCCGGGCTGCAGGGTCCGCCGGGGAGCTGTTTTTT.

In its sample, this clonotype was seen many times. The CDR3 region has the DNA TGCAGCGTTGGTGTTATCGGGAATGGGAATGAGCAGTTCTTC. Amino acid sequence: CSVGVIGNGNEQFF. The chain couples TRBV29-1 to TRBJ2-1, with D possibly being TRBD2 (5 bases). CDR1 SQVTM and CDR2 ANQGSEA come from the germline V gene. Trimming stripped 4 bases from V and 7 bases from J, with 17 bases between. The CDR3 has 14 residues.